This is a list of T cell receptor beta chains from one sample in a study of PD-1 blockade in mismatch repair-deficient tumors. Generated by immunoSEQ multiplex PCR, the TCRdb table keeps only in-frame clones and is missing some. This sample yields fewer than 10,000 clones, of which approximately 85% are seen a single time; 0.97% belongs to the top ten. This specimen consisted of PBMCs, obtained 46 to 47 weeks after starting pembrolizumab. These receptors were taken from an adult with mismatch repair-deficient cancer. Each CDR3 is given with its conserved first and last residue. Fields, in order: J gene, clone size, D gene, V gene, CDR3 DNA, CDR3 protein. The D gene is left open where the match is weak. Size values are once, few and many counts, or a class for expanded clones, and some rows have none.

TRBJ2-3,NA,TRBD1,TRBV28,TGTGCCAGCAGTTTGAGGGGGCGGCGAGATACGCAGTATTTT,CASSLRGRRDTQYF
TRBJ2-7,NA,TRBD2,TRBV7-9,TGTGCCAGCAGCTTAACACTAGCGTCTTCCTACGAGCAGTACTTC,CASSLTLASSYEQYF
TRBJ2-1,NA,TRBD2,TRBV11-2,TGTGCCAGCAGCCCCGGCGGCGGGAGTTCCTACAATGAGCAGTTCTTC,CASSPGGGSSYNEQFF
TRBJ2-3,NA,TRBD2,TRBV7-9,TGTGCCAGCAGCCGATGGACTAGCGGCACAGATACGCAGTATTTT,CASSRWTSGTDTQYF
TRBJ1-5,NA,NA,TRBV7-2,TGTGCCAGCAGCCGCGACAATAGCAATCAGCCCCAGCATTTT,CASSRDNSNQPQHF
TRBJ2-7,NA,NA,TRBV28,TGTGCCAGCAGCCTGCGGTCAAGCGGTCAGTACGAGCAGTACTTC,CASSLRSSGQYEQYF
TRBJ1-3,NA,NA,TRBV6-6,TGTGCCAGCAGTCCCTCTAGCTCTGGAAACACCATATATTTT,CASSPSSSGNTIYF
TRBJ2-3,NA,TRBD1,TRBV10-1,TGCGCCAGCAGTGTAGGACAGGGGGACACAGATACGCAGTATTTT,CASSVGQGDTDTQYF
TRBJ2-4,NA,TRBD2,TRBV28,TGTGCCAGCAGTCCGGGCGGGGGACTACTAGCCAAAAACATTCAGTACTTC,CASSPGGGLLAKNIQYF
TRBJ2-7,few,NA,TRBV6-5,TGTGCCAGCAGTTACGGCACCCGCAGCGAGCAGTACTTC,CASSYGTRSEQYF
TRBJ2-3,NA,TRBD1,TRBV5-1,TGCGCCAGCACGCTCGGGACAGGGGCCACAGATACGCAGTATTTT,CASTLGTGATDTQYF
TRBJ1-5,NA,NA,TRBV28,TGTGCCAGCAGTTTGGATAGCTCTAGCAATCAGCCCCAGCATTTT,CASSLDSSSNQPQHF
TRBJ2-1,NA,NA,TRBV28,TGTGCCAGCAGTTTATCCCGTAGGGGGTGGTACAATGAGCAGTTCTTC,CASSLSRRGWYNEQFF
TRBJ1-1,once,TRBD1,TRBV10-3,TGTGCCATCGGGACAGGGGGCATGAACACTGAAGCTTTCTTT,CAIGTGGMNTEAFF
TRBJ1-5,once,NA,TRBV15,TGTGCCACCAGCAGAGATCCAGGACAGAGCAATCAGCCCCAGCATTTT,CATSRDPGQSNQPQHF
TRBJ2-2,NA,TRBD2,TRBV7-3,TGTGCCAGCAGCTCGGGAGGGCCCACCGGGGAGCTGTTTTTT,CASSSGGPTGELFF
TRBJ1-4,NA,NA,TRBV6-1,TGTGCCAGCAGTGAACAGAATGAAAAACTGTTTTTT,CASSEQNEKLFF
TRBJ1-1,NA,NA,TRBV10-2,TGCGCCAGCACCTTAGGACAGCACACTGAAGCTTTCTTT,CASTLGQHTEAFF
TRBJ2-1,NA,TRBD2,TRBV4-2,TGTGCCAGCAGCCAAGATAGGGTAGCGGGGGCCTCCTACAATGAGCAGTTCTTC,CASSQDRVAGASYNEQFF
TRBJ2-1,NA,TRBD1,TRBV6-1,TGTGCCAGCAGTGAAGTTCGGGACAGGGTACCCAATGAGCAGTTCTTC,CASSEVRDRVPNEQFF
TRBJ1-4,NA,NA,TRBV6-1,TGTGCCAGCAGTGATACACAGGGTAATGAAAAACTGTTTTTT,CASSDTQGNEKLFF
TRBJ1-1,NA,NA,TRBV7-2,TGTGCCAGCAGCAATGGACACGGGAGGACTGAAGCTTTCTTT,CASSNGHGRTEAFF
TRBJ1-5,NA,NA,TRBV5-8,TGTGCCAGCAGCCTCCGACAGGGCAATCAGCCCCAGCATTTT,CASSLRQGNQPQHF
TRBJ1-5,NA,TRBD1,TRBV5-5,TGTGCCAGCAGCCCGGGAGACAGGGGTATGGGTCAGCCCCAGCATTTT,CASSPGDRGMGQPQHF
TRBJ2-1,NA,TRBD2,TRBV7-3,TGTGCCAGCAGCTCAAATAGCGGGAGGGCCTACAATGAGCAGTTCTTC,CASSSNSGRAYNEQFF
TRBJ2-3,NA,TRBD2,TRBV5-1,TGCGCCAGCAGGACTAGCGGGACCACAGATACGCAGTATTTT,CASRTSGTTDTQYF
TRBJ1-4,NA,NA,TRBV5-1,TGCGCCAGCAGCACCGCGGGGAGAGAAGACGAAAAACTGTTTTTT,CASSTAGREDEKLFF
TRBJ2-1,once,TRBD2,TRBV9,TGTGCCAGCAGCGTAGCCCCCGGACTAGCGGACAATGAGCAGTTCTTC,CASSVAPGLADNEQFF
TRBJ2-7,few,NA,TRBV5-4,TGTGCCAGCAGCTTGGGGGAACCGGGACATGTGCACTTC,CASSLGEPGHVHF
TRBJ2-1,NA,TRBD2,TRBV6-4,TGTGCCAGCAGTGACGGACTAGCGGGAGTCTATGAGCAGTTCTTC,CASSDGLAGVYEQFF
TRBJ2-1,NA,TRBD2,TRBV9,TGTGCCAGCAGCGCCCGACTAGCGGGACCTCGAACCTACAATGAGCAGTTCTTC,CASSARLAGPRTYNEQFF
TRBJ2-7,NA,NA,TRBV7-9,TGTGCCAGCAGCTTATCCGGGGACTTAACCTACGAGCAGTACTTC,CASSLSGDLTYEQYF
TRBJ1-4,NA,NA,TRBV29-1,TGCAGCGTGAGCCCCAACTACGGAGAAAAACTGTTTTTT,CSVSPNYGEKLFF
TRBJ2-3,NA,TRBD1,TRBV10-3,TGTGCCATCAGTGAGTCGGAGTGGACAGGGAGCACAGATACGCAGTATTTT,CAISESEWTGSTDTQYF
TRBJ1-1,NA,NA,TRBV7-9,TGTGCCAGCAGCCCCCGCGCGGCGGCTAACACTGAAGCTTTCTTT,CASSPRAAANTEAFF
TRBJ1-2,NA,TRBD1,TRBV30,TGTGCCTGGAGTGCTACAGGGGGCGCGGATGGCTACACCTTC,CAWSATGGADGYTF
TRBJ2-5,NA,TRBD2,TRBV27,TGTGCCAGCAGTTTAAGACTAGCTGGAGAGACCCAGTACTTC,CASSLRLAGETQYF
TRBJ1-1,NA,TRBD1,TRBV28,TGTGCCAGCATTCTAATACAGGGGAACCCTGAAGCTTTCTTT,CASILIQGNPEAFF
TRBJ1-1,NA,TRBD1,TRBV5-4,TGTGCCAGCACCTGGGACAGGGGTATGAACACTGAAGCTTTCTTT,CASTWDRGMNTEAFF
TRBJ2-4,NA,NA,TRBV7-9,TGTGCCAGCAGCTTGACACTTGGAACAAAAAACATTCAGTACTTC,CASSLTLGTKNIQYF